Presented here are 2 T cell receptor beta chains from one specimen sequenced in a study of CD8 T cells in Susac syndrome. Random hexamers served to reverse transcribe about 0.5 to 1 ug RNA. TCRdb analysed the immunoSEQ multiplex PCR reads with MiXCR anew, one entry per CDR3 protein. The sample yields about 300,000 distinct CDR3 sequences, approximately 85% seen once. The material sequenced was CD8+ T cells from PBMCs. Source of these receptors: a human donor with multiple sclerosis.

V and J are TRBV24-1 and TRBJ1-2; D not resolved. The CDR3 is 13 amino acids. The V end lost 2 bases, the J end lost 6 bases, and 9 bases lay between the germline ends. The germline gives CDR1 KGHDR, CDR2 SFDVKD. CDR3 in DNA: TGTGCCACCAGTGATTGGGGTTCCCATGGCTACACCTTC. It translates to CATSDWGSHGYTF.

The chain has TRBV7-8 and TRBJ2-3; the match to TRBD2 covers 10 bases. V lost 7 bases and J lost 9; bases outside the gene matches: 16. This CDR3 spans 16 amino acids. CDR1 is SGHVS, CDR2 FQNEAQ, per germline. CDR3 sequence: CASNLLASGRFRTQYF. CDR3 nucleotides: TGTGCCAGCAATTTACTGGCTAGCGGGAGATTTCGAACGCAGTATTTT.